Presented here are 13 T cell receptor beta chains from one specimen sequenced in a study of blood T cell repertoires in COVID-19. Profiling relied on immunoSEQ multiplex PCR, and the TCRdb table lists in-frame clones only, not all of them. The sample comprises about 230,000 clones, 80% to 90% of which are singletons, and over 2% rests with the top ten. The specimen was peripheral blood. These receptors were obtained from a man aged 35-49 years who had recovered from COVID-19.

V is TRBV18 and J is TRBJ1-3, with D unresolved. V was trimmed by 3 bases and J by 0 bases, leaving 9 bases between them. The CDR3 consists of 15 residues. Germline CDR1 reads KGHSH; CDR2 reads LQKENI. CDR3 in amino acids: CASSPPNVSGNTIYF. The DNA of the CDR3 is TGTGCCAGCTCACCCCCAAATGTCTCTGGAAACACCATATATTTT.

As DNA, the CDR3 is TGTGCCAGCAGCTCAGGGTTAGGGTATGGCTACACCTTC. Encoded protein: CASSSGLGYGYTF. This chain connects TRBV11-2 to TRBJ1-2, with D perhaps TRBD1 (5 bases). With 4 bases removed from V and 5 bases from J, the gap between germline ends came to 11 bases. CDR1 and CDR2 from the germline V gene are SGHAT and FQNNGV. The CDR3 has 13 amino acids.

The chain is built from TRBV9 and TRBJ2-7, with a tentative D call TRBD1 (6 bases). With 10 bases removed from V and 4 bases from J, the gap between germline ends came to 15 bases. Germline values: CDR1 SGDLS, CDR2 YYNGEE. The CDR3 consists of 12 residues. The CDR3 DNA follows: TGTGCCTCCCAGACAGGAGTTTACGAGCAGTACTTC. It encodes CASQTGVYEQYF.

This clone was seen a handful of times. The chain employs TRBV6-2 or TRBV6-3 and TRBJ2-1; no clear D gene. The germline V and J ends were trimmed by 3 bases and 7 bases, with 7 bases remaining between them. Germline V lookup: CDR1 MNHEY, CDR2 SVGEGT. The CDR3 spans 12 residues. CDR3: CASSYDGNEQFF. CDR3 nucleotides: TGTGCCAGCAGTTATGACGGGAATGAGCAGTTCTTC.

The V gene is TRBV9, the J gene TRBJ1-4; possible D gene TRBD1, 6 bases. Trimming removed 4 bases at V and 6 bases at J, with 16 bases between. Germline CDR1 and CDR2: SGDLS and YYNGEE. The CDR3 has 15 residues. CDR3 DNA sequence: TGTGCCAGCAGCCCGTCCGGGGAGGGGGATGAAAAACTGTTTTTT. Translating gives CASSPSGEGDEKLFF. Complete variable domain (other parts from reference TRBV9 and TRBJ1-4): DSGVTQTPKHLITATGQRVTLRCSPRSGDLSVYWYQQSLDQGLQFLIQYYNGEERAKGNILERFSAQQFPDLHSELNLSSLELGDSALYFCASSPSGEGDEKLFFGSGTQLSVL.

J is TRBJ1-6 and V is TRBV9; no firm D call. Trimming took 5 bases from V and 9 from J, leaving 9 bases between them. CDR3 length: 12 residues. Germline V gene lookup returns CDR1 SGDLS and CDR2 YYNGEE. The CDR3 loop is CASRDGSSPLHF. The CDR3 nucleotides read TGTGCCAGCAGGGACGGGAGTTCACCCCTCCACTTT.

This clone was recorded once. The V gene is TRBV18, the J gene TRBJ2-7; 10 bases agree with TRBD2. This CDR3 contains 14 residues. CDR1 is KGHSH, CDR2 LQKENI, per germline. Trimming cost V 0 bases and J 6 bases; bases outside gene matches: 2. The DNA of the CDR3 is TGTGCCAGCTCACCACCGCTAGCGGGGGTCGAGCAGTACTTC. This translates into CASSPPLAGVEQYF.

The chain employs TRBV7-2 and TRBJ1-6; D is unresolved. V lost 2 bases, J lost 7 bases, and 9 bases lay in between. The CDR3 is 14 residues long. In germline, CDR1 is SGHTA, CDR2 FQGNSA. Here the CDR3 DNA reads TGTGCCAGCAGCTTACTCACCGGGAATTCACCCCTCCACTTT. Protein: CASSLLTGNSPLHF. The whole variable domain, remainder taken from reference TRBV7-2 and TRBJ1-6, is GAGVSQSPSNKVTEKGKDVELRCDPISGHTALYWYRQSLGQGLEFLIYFQGNSAPDKSGLPSDRFSAERTGGSVSTLTIQRTQQEDSAVYLCASSLLTGNSPLHFGNGTRLTVT.

This sequence joins TRBV11-2 and TRBJ2-7, with 7 nucleotides matching TRBD1. The V gene end was trimmed by 6 bases and the J gene end by 5 bases; junction bases not matched to a gene: 13. Germline assignment: CDR1 SGHAT and CDR2 FQNNGV. The CDR3 is 15 residues long. The CDR3 region is CASSSDYDRENEQYF. The CDR3 DNA follows: TGTGCCAGCAGTTCCGATTATGACAGGGAGAACGAGCAGTACTTC.

The chain couples TRBV5-1 to TRBJ2-1; TRBD2 matches at 15 bases. The germline V gene has CDR1 SGHRS and CDR2 YFSETQ. The CDR3 is 18 amino acids. Trimming took 4 bases from V and 6 from J; bases not matched to a gene: 11. CDR3 residues: CASSPQGLAGGSGNEQFF. In DNA form, the CDR3 reads TGCGCCAGCAGCCCACAGGGACTAGCGGGGGGTTCTGGCAATGAGCAGTTCTTC.

The chain uses TRBV7-9 and TRBJ2-6; D is possibly TRBD2 (7 bases). The ends were cut back, 0 bases at V and 1 base at J, with 13 bases in the middle. The CDR3 consists of 18 residues. CDR1 SEHNR and CDR2 FQNEAQ come from the germline V gene (reference sequence). The chain's CDR3 is CASSLARGAQSGANVLTF. CDR3 bases: TGTGCCAGCAGCTTAGCCCGGGGGGCGCAATCTGGGGCCAACGTCCTGACTTTC.

Regarding this clone: Other DNA sequences of this sample code for an identical CDR3. The chain combines TRBV19 with TRBJ2-1, with TRBD1 matching over 9 bases. Germline V gene sequence: CDR1 LNHDA, CDR2 SQIVND (reference sequence). J was trimmed by 4 bases and V by 5 bases; bases with no gene match: 6. This CDR3 contains 15 residues. The CDR3 region has the DNA TGTGCCAGTAGTGGCCGGGACAGGGCTTACAATGAGCAGTTCTTC. Protein: CASSGRDRAYNEQFF.

As for this clone: Other DNA sequences from this sample encode an identical CDR3 as well. The chain has TRBV9 and TRBJ2-7; 9 bases fit TRBD1. This CDR3 has 15 residues. Germline V gene data show CDR1 as SGDLS and CDR2 as YYNGEE. V shed 0 bases and J 0 bases; nucleotides not matched to a gene: 1. DNA of the CDR3: TGTGCCAGCAGCGTAGAACAGGGGGCCTCCTACGAGCAGTACTTC. It translates to CASSVEQGASYEQYF.